This passage covers 5 T cell receptor beta chains from one sample sequenced in a study of OX40 agonist ivuxolimab in advanced cancers. Sequencing was performed with immunoSEQ multiplex PCR; in TCRdb, only in-frame clones are kept and a portion is missing. Found here are 70,000 to 85,000 clones, 87% of them singletons; the top ten hold roughly 1.3%. This specimen was CD4+ or CD8+ T cells sorted from blood, taken in a trial of the OX40 agonist ivuxolimab. These receptors all come from an adult with an advanced solid tumor such as melanoma, head and neck, liver or kidney cancer.

J is TRBJ2-7 and V is TRBV30; 9 positions agree with TRBD1. Germline V gene sequence: CDR1 GTSNPN, CDR2 SVGIG (reference sequence). This CDR3 has 12 amino acids. J gave up 1 base and V 5 bases, and 0 bases lay outside the gene matches. This CDR3 is CAWGQGSYEQYF. The CDR3, as DNA: TGTGCCTGGGGACAGGGGTCCTACGAGCAGTACTTC.

The chain employs TRBV19 and TRBJ2-1, with 7 nucleotides matching TRBD2. The CDR3 consists of 16 residues. Germline V gene sequence: CDR1 LNHDA, CDR2 SQIVND (reference sequence). The V gene end was trimmed by 5 bases and the J gene end by 8 bases; junction bases not matched to a gene: 15. DNA of the CDR3: TGTGCCAGTAGTCGGACCCCGGGTCTAGCGGTGGATGAGCAGTTCTTC. This translates into CASSRTPGLAVDEQFF. The variable domain in full, completed from reference TRBV19 and TRBJ2-1, reads DGGITQSPKYLFRKEGQNVTLSCEQNLNHDAMYWYRQDPGQGLRLIYYSQIVNDFQKGDIAEGYSVSREKKESFPLTVTSAQKNPTAFYLCASSRTPGLAVDEQFFGPGTRLTVL.

The chain employs TRBV29-1 and TRBJ2-1, with D possibly matching TRBD1 (5 bases). Trimming took 7 bases from V and 3 from J, leaving 13 bases between them. The CDR3 loop spans 13 amino acids. CDR1 and CDR2 from the germline V gene are SQVTM and ANQGSEA. The CDR3 bases are TGCAGCGGTACTGACAGTTTCTACAATGAGCAGTTCTTC. As protein: CSGTDSFYNEQFF.

V is TRBV11-1 and J is TRBJ2-7, with D possibly TRBD1 on 5 matching bases. Trimming removed 5 bases from V and 6 bases from J, with 14 bases in between. Germline assignment: CDR1 SGHAT and CDR2 FQDESV (reference sequence). This CDR3 has 13 residues. CDR3 amino acids: CASSLYTGGEQYF. The CDR3 DNA is TGTGCCAGCAGCCTGTACACAGGCGGCGAGCAGTACTTC.

The gene calls are TRBV30 and TRBJ1-1, with D uncertain. This CDR3 is built from 11 residues. Germline assignment: CDR1 GTSNPN and CDR2 SVGIG (reference sequence). The ends were cut back, 5 bases at V and 10 bases at J, with 14 bases in the middle. The CDR3 is CAWAHSSTAFF. The CDR3 DNA reads TGTGCCTGGGCCCACTCCTCCACAGCTTTCTTT.